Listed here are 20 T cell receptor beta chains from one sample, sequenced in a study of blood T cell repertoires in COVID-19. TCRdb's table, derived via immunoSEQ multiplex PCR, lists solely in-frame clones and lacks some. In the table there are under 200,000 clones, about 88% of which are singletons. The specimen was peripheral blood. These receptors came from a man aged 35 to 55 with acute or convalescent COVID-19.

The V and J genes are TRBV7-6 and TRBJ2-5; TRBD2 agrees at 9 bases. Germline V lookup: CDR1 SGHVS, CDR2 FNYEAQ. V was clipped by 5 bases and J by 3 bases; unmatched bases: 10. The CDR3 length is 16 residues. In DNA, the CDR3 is TGTGCCAGCAGCCCCCCCGGAGCGGGGGGAGAAGAGACCCAGTACTTC. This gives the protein CASSPPGAGGEETQYF.

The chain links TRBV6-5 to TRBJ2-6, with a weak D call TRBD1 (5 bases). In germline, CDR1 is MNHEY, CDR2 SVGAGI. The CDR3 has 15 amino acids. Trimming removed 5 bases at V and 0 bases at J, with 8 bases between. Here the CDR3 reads CASSPGISGANVLTF. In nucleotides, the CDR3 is TGTGCCAGCAGTCCAGGGATCTCTGGGGCCAACGTCCTGACTTTC.

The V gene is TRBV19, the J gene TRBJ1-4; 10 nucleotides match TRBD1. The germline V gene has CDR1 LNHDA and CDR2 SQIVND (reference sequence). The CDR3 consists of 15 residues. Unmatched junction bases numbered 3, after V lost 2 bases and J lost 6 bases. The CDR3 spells CASSIPGQGYEKLFF. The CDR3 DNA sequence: TGTGCCAGTAGTATACCGGGACAGGGGTATGAAAAACTGTTTTTT.

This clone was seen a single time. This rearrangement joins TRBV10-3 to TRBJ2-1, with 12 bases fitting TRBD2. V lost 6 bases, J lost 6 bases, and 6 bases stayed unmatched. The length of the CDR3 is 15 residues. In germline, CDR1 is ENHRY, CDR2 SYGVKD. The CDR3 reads CAISDTSGGLNEQFF. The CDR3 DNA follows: TGTGCCATCAGCGATACTAGCGGGGGGCTCAATGAGCAGTTCTTC.

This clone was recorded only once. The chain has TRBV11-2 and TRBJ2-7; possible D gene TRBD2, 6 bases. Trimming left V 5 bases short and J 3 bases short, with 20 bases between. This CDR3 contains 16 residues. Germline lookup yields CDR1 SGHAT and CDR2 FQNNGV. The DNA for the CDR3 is TGTGCCAGCAGCCTCCAACGGACCCTGGACTACTACGAGCAGTACTTC. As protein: CASSLQRTLDYYEQYF.

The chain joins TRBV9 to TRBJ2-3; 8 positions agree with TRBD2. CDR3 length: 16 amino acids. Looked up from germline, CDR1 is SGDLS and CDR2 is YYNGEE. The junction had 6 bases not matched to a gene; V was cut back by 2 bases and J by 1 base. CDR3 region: CASSVRRGAGTDTQYF. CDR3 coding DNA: TGTGCCAGCAGCGTTAGGCGGGGGGCGGGCACAGATACGCAGTATTTT.

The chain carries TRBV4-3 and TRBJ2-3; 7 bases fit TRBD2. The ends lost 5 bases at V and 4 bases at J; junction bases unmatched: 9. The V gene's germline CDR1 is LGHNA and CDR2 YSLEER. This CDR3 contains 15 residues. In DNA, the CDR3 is TGCGCCAGCAGCTTAGGACTAGGTCAAGCAGATACGCAGTATTTT. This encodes CASSLGLGQADTQYF.

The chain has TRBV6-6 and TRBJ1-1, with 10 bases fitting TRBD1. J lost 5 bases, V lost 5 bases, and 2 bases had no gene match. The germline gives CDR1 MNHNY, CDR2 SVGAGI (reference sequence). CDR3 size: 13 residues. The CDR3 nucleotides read TGTGCCAGCAGTCGGACAGGGGGAACTGAAGCTTTCTTT. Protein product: CASSRTGGTEAFF.

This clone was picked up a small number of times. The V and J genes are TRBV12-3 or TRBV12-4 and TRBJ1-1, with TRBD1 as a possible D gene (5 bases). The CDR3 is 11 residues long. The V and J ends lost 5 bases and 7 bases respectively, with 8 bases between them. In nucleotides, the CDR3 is TGTGCCAGCAGTGGTAGGGGTGAAGCTTTCTTT. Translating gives CASSGRGEAFF.

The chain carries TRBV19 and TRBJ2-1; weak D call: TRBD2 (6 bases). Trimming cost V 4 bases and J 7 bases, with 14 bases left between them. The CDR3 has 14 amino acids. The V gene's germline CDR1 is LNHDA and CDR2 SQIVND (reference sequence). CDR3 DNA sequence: TGTGCCAGTAGTAGAAGAACGGGGACTAATGAGCAGTTCTTC. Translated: CASSRRTGTNEQFF.

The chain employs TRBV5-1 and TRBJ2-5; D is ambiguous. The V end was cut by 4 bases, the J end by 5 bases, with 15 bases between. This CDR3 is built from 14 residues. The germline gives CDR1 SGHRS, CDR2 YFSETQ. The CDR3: CASSGGSSSETQYF. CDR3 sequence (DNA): TGCGCCAGCAGCGGCGGTTCTAGTAGCGAGACCCAGTACTTC.

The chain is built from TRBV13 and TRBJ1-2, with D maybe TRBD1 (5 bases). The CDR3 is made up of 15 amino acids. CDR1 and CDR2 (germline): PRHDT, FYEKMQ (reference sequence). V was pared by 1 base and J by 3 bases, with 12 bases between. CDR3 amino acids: CASSLERRGDYGYTF. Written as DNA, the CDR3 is TGTGCCAGCAGCTTAGAGAGGCGGGGGGACTATGGCTACACCTTC.

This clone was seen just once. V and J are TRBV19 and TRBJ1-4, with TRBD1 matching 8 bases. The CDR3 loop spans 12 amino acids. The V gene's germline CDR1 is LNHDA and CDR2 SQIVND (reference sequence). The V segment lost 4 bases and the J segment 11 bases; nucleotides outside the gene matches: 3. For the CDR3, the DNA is TGTGCCAGTAGTACGGGACAGGCCAAACTGTTTTTT. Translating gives CASSTGQAKLFF.

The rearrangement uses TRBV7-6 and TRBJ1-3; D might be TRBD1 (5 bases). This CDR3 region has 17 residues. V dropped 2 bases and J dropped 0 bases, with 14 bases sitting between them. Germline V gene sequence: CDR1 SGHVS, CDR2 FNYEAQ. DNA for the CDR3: TGTGCCAGCAGCTTATCCGGGGGTCTGCTCTCTGGAAACACCATATATTTT. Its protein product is CASSLSGGLLSGNTIYF.

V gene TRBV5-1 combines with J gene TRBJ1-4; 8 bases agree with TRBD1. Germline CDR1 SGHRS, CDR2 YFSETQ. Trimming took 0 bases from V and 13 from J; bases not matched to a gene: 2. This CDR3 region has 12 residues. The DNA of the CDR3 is TGCGCCAGCAGCTTGGGACAGGGGATACTGTTTTTT. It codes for CASSLGQGILFF.

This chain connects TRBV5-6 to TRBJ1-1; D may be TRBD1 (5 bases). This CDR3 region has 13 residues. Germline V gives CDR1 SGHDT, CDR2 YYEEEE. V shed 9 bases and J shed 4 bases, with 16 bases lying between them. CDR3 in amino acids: CATRQGQGTEAFF. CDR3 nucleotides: TGTGCCACTCGGCAGGGCCAAGGCACTGAAGCTTTCTTT.

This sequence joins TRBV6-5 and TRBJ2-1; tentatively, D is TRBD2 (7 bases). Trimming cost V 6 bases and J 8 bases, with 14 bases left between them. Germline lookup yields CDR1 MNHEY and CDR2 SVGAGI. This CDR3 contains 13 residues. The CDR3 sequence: CASSRGASDEQFF. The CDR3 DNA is TGTGCCAGCAGCCGGGGGGCCAGCGATGAGCAGTTCTTC.

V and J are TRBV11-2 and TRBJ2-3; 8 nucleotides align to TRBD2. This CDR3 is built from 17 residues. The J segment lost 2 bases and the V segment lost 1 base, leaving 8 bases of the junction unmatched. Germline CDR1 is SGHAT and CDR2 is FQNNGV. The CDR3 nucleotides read TGTGCCAGCAGCTTAGTAGTACGGGGGGGGGCCACAGATACGCAGTATTTT. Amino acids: CASSLVVRGGATDTQYF.

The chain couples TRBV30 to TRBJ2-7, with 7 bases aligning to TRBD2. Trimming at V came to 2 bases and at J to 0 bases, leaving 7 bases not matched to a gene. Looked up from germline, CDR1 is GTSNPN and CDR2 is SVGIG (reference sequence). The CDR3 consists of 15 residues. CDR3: CAWSPRLAASYEQYF. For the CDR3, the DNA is TGTGCCTGGAGTCCCCGCCTAGCGGCCTCCTACGAGCAGTACTTC.

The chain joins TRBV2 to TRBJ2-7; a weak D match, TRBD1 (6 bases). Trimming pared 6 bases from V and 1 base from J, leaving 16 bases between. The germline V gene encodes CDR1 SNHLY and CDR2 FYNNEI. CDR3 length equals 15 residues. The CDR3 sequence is CASREQGPISYEQYF. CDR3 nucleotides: TGTGCCAGCAGAGAACAGGGTCCTATATCCTACGAGCAGTACTTC.